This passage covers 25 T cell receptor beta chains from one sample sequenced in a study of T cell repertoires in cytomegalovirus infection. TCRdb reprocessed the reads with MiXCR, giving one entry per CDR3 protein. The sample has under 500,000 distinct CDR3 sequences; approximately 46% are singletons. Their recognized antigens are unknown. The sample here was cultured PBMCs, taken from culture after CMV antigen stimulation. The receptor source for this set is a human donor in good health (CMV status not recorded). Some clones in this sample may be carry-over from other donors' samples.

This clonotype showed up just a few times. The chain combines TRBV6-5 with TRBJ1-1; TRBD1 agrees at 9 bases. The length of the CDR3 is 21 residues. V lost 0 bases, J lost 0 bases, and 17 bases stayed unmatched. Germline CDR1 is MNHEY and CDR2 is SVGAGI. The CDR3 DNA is TGTGCCAGCAGTTACTCGATCATTTTGTTTGGGACAGGGACCATGAACACTGAAGCTTTCTTT. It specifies CASSYSIILFGTGTMNTEAFF.

CDR3: CSALARGQNIQYF. CDR3 nucleotides: TGCAGTGCTCTAGCTCGGGGTCAAAACATTCAGTACTTC. The V call is TRBV20-1, the J call TRBJ2-4; possibly TRBD2 for D (5 bases). This CDR3 has 13 amino acids. Trimming stripped 5 bases from V and 5 bases from J, with 13 bases between. Germline loops: CDR1 DFQATT, CDR2 SNEGSKA (reference sequence).

CDR3 nucleotides: TGCAGTGCGTTTGGCGGGATTACAGATACGCAGTATTTT. Translated, it gives CSAFGGITDTQYF. This chain uses TRBV20-1 with TRBJ2-3, with TRBD2 as a possible D gene (6 bases). The CDR3 is 13 amino acids. Germline V lookup: CDR1 DFQATT, CDR2 SNEGSKA (reference sequence). Trimming removed 6 bases at V and 3 bases at J, with 13 bases between.

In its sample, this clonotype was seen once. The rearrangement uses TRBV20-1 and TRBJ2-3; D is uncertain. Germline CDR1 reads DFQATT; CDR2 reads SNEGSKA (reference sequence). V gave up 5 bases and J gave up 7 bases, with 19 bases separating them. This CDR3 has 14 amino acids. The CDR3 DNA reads TGCAGTGCTTCGACGGGCCTCAGGTTGAATACGCAGTATTTT. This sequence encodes CSASTGLRLNTQYF.

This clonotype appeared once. DNA for the CDR3: TGTGCTAGTGGGTGGACTAGCGGGCCATTCAGGAGGCAAGAGACCCAGTACTTC. It specifies CASGWTSGPFRRQETQYF. The chain uses TRBV12-5 and TRBJ2-5; TRBD2 agrees at 11 bases. CDR1 and CDR2 (germline): LGHNT, FRNRAP. V lost 6 bases to trimming and J lost 2 bases; unmatched junction nucleotides: 14. CDR3 length: 18 residues.

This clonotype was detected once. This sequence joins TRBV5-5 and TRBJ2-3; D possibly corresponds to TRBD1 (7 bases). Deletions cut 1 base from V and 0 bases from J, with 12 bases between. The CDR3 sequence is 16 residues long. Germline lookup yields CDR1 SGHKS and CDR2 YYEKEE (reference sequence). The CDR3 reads CASSLRQGGSTDTQYF. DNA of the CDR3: TGTGCCAGCAGCTTGCGGCAGGGGGGTAGCACAGATACGCAGTATTTT. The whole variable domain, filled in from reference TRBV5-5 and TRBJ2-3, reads DAGVTQSPTHLIKTRGQQVTLRCSPISGHKSVSWYQQVLGQGPQFIFQYYEKEERGRGNFPDRFSARQFPNYSSELNVNALLLGDSALYLCASSLRQGGSTDTQYFGPGTRLTVL.

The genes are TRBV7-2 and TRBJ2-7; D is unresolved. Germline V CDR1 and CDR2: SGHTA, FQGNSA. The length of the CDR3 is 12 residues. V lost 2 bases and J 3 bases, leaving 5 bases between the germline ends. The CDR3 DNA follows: TGTGCCAGCAGCTTAAAGGTCTACGAGCAGTACTTC. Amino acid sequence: CASSLKVYEQYF. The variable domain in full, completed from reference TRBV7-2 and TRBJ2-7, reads GAGVSQSPSNKVTEKGKDVELRCDPISGHTALYWYRQSLGQGLEFLIYFQGNSAPDKSGLPSDRFSAERTGGSVSTLTIQRTQQEDSAVYLCASSLKVYEQYFGPGTRLTVT.

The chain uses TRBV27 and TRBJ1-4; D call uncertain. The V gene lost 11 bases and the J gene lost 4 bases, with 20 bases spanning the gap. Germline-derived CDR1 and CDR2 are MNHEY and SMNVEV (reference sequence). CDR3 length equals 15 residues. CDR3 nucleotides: TGTGCCTCCGGCGGGCCTCGAAGTAGTAATGAAAAACTGTTTTTT. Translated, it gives CASGGPRSSNEKLFF.

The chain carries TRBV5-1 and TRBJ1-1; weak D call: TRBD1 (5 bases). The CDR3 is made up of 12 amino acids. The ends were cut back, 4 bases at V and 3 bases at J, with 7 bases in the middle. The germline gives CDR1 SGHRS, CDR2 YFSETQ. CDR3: CASSGGHTEAFF. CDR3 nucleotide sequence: TGCGCCAGCAGCGGGGGTCACACTGAAGCTTTCTTT. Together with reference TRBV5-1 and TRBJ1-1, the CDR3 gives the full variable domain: KAGVTQTPRYLIKTRGQQVTLSCSPISGHRSVSWYQQTPGQGLQFLFEYFSETQRNKGNFPGRFSGRQFSNSRSEMNVSTLELGDSALYLCASSGGHTEAFFGQGTRLTVV.

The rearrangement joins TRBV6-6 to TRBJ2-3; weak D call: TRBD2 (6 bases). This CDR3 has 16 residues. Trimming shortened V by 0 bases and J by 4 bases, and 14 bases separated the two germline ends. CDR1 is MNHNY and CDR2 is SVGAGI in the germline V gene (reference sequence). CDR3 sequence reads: CASSYSGGPDSDTQYF. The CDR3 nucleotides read TGTGCCAGCAGTTACTCCGGAGGGCCCGATTCAGATACGCAGTATTTT.

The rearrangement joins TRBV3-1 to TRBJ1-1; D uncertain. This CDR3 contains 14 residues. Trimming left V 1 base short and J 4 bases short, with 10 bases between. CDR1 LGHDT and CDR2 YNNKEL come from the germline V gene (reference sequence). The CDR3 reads CASSQGRRVTEAFF. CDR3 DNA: TGTGCCAGCAGCCAAGGCCGAAGGGTCACTGAAGCTTTCTTT.

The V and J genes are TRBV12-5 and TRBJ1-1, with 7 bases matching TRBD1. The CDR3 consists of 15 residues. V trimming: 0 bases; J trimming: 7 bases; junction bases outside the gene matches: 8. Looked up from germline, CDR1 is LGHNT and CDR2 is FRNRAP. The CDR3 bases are TGTGCTAGTGGTTTGGTACCCAACAGGGGAGGTGAAGCTTTCTTT. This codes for CASGLVPNRGGEAFF.

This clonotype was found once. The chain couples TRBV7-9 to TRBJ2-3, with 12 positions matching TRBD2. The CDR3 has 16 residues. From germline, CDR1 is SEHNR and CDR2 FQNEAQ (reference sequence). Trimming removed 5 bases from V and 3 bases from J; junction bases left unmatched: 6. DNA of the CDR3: TGTGCCAGCAGCAACAGACTAGCGGGAGTTACAGATACGCAGTATTTT. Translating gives CASSNRLAGVTDTQYF. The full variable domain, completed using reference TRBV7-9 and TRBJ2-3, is DTGVSQNPRHKITKRGQNVTFRCDPISEHNRLYWYRQTLGQGPEFLTYFQNEAQLEKSRLLSDRFSAERPKGSFSTLEIQRTEQGDSAMYLCASSNRLAGVTDTQYFGPGTRLTVL.

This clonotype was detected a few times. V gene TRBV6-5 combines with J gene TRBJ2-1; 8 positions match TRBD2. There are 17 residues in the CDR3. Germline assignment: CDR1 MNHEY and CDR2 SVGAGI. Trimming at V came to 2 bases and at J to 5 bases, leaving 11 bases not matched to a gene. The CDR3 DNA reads TGTGCCAGCAGTTACGGGCTGGGAAAGCGGGGGAACAATGAGCAGTTCTTC. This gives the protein CASSYGLGKRGNNEQFF.

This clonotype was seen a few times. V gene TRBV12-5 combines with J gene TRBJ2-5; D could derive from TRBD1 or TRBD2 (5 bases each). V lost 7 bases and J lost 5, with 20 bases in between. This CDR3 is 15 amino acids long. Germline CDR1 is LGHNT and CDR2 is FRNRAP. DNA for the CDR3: TGTGCTAGTGCCCCGGGGACGTATGCGACGGAGACCCAGTACTTC. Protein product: CASAPGTYATETQYF.

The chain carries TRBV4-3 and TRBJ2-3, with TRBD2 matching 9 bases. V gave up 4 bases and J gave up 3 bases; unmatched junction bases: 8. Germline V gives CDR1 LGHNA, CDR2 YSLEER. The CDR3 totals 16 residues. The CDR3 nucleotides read TGCGCCAGCAGCCCAGGCCCTAGCGGGAATACAGATACGCAGTATTTT. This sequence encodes CASSPGPSGNTDTQYF.

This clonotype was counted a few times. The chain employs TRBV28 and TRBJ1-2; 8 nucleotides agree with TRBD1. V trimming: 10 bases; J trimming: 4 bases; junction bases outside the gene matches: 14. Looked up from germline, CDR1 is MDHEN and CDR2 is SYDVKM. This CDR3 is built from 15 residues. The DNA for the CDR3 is TGTGCCATCAGCGGGGGGGCAGGGGGCTTCTATGGCTACACCTTC. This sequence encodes CAISGGAGGFYGYTF.

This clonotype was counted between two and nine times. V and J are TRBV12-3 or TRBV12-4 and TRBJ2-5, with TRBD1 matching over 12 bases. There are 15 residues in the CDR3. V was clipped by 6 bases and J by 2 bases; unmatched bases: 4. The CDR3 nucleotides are TGTGCCAGCAGCCGGGACAGGGGGCTACAAGAGACCCAGTACTTC. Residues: CASSRDRGLQETQYF.

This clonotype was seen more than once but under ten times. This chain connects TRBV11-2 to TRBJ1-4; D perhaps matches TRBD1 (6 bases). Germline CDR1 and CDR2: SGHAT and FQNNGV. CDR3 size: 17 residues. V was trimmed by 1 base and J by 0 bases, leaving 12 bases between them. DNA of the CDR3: TGTGCCAGCAGCTTAGTTGATAGGGGGACAACTAATGAAAAACTGTTTTTT. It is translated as CASSLVDRGTTNEKLFF.

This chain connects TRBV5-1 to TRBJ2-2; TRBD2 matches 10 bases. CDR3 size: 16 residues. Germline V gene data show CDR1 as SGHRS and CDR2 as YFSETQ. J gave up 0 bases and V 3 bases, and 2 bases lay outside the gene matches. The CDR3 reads CASSYLAGANTGELFF. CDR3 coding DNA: TGCGCCAGCAGCTACCTAGCGGGGGCGAACACCGGGGAGCTGTTTTTT. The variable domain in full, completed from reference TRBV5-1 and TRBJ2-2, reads KAGVTQTPRYLIKTRGQQVTLSCSPISGHRSVSWYQQTPGQGLQFLFEYFSETQRNKGNFPGRFSGRQFSNSRSEMNVSTLELGDSALYLCASSYLAGANTGELFFGEGSRLTVL.

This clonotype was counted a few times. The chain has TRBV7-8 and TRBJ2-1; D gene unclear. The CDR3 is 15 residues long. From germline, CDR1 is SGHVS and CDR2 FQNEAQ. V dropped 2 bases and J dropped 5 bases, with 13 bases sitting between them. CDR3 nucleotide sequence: TGTGCCAGCAGCTTAAGTAGGACGCTCCACAATGAGCAGTTCTTC. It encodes CASSLSRTLHNEQFF.

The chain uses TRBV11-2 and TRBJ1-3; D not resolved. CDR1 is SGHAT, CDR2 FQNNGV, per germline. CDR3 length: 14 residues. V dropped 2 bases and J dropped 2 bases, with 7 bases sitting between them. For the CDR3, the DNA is TGTGCCAGCAGCTTAAGCGGACCTGGAAACACCATATATTTT. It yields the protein CASSLSGPGNTIYF. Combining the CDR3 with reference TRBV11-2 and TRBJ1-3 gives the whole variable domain EAGVAQSPRYKIIEKRQSVAFWCNPISGHATLYWYQQILGQGPKLLIQFQNNGVVDDSQLPKDRFSAERLKGVDSTLKIQPAKLEDSAVYLCASSLSGPGNTIYFGEGSWLTVV.

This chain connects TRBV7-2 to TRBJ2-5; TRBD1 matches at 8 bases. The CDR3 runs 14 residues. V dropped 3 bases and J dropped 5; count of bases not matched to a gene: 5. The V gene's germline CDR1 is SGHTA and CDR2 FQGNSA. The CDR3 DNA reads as TGTGCCAGCAGCTTGGACAGGGCTTATGAGACCCAGTACTTC. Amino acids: CASSLDRAYETQYF.

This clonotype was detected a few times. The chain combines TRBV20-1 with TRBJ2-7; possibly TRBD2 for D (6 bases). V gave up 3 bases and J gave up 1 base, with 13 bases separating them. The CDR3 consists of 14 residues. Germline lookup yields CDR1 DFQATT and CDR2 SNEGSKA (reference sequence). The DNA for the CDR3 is TGCAGTGCTAGGGACGGGAGAGGTTCCTACGAGCAGTACTTC. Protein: CSARDGRGSYEQYF.

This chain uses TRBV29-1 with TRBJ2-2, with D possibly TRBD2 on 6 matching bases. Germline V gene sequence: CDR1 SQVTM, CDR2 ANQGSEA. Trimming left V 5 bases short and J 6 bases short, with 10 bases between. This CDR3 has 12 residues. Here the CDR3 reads CSVLGEAGELFF. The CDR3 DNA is TGCAGCGTTTTAGGGGAGGCCGGGGAGCTGTTTTTT.